This entry features one TCR beta chain sequence. This entry belongs to a study of blood T cell repertoires in COVID-19. Germline values: CDR1 KGHSH, CDR2 LQKENI. The CDR3 consists of 13 residues. The ends lost 3 bases at V and 9 bases at J; junction bases unmatched: 4. The repertoire was sequenced with immunoSEQ multiplex PCR; TCRdb's copy has only in-frame clones and lacks some. The repertoire includes fewer than 250,000 clones, roughly 85% of them detected once, and around 0.98% sits in the top ten. Sequencing was carried out using peripheral blood. The TCR sequence derives from a man aged 35 to 55 with acute or convalescent COVID-19. This chain connects TRBV18 to TRBJ2-1; 8 bases are shared with TRBD1. The CDR3 region has the DNA TGTGCCAGCTCACCCCAAACAGGGGGTGAGCAGTTCTTC. Translating gives CASSPQTGGEQFF.